The T cell receptor (beta chain) described here comes from a study of blood T cell repertoires in COVID-19. Study-wide context: Acute and convalescent COVID-19 samples came from the United States, Italy and Spain. Sample material is recorded as cDNA or gDNA derived from T cells, B-cell-depleted T cells, or PBMCs.

CDR1 is SGHRS and CDR2 is YFSETQ in the germline V gene. Trimming removed 0 bases at V and 4 bases at J, with 14 bases between. The CDR3 consists of 16 residues. Original processing methods: Reference gene primer amplification gave nucleated cell count estimates. Clones were read by immunoSEQ multiplex PCR, and TCRdb kept only the in-frame ones, dropping some. Clone size and the V and J calls come from that table; the DNA yielded D and trimming. This table holds about 210,000 clones, 84% found once. The chain has TRBV5-1 and TRBJ1-3, with D maybe TRBD1 (6 bases). The TCR originated in a woman aged 50 to 60 with active or convalescent COVID-19. Sequenced material: peripheral blood. This CDR3 reads CASSLGQVSSGNTIYF. The CDR3 region has the DNA TGCGCCAGCAGCTTGGGACAGGTATCATCCGGAAACACCATATATTTT.